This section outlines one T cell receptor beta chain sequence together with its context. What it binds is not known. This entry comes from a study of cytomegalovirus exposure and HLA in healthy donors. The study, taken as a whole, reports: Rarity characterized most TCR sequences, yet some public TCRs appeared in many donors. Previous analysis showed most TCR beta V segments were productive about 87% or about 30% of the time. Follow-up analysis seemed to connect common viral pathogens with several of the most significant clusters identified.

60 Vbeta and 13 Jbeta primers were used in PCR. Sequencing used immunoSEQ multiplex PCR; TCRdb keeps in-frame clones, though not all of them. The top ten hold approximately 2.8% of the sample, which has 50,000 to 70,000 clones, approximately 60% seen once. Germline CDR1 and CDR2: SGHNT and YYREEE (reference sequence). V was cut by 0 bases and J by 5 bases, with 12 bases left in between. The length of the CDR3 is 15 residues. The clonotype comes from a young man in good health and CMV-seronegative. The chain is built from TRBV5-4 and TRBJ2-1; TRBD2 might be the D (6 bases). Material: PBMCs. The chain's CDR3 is CASSLGGVAHNEQFF. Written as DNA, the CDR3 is TGTGCCAGCAGCTTGGGGGGGGTTGCCCACAATGAGCAGTTCTTC.